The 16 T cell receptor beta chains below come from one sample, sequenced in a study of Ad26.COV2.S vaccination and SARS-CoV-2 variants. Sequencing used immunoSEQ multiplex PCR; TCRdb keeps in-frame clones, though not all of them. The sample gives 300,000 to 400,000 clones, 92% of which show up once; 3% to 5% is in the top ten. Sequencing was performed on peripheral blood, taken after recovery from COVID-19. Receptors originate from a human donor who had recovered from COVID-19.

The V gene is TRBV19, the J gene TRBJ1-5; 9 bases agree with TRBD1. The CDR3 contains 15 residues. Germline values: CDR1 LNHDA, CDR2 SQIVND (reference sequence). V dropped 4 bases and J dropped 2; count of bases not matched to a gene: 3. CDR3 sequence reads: CASSSGQGRNQPQHF. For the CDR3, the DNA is TGTGCCAGTAGTAGCGGACAGGGGCGCAATCAGCCCCAGCATTTT.

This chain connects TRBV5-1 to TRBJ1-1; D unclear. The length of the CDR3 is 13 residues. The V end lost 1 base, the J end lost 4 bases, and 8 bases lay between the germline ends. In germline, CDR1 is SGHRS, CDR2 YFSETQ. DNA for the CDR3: TGCGCCAGCAGCTTGACAGTGATCACTGAAGCTTTCTTT. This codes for CASSLTVITEAFF.

CDR3 nucleotide sequence: TGTGCCAGCAGCTCCCGGACGCTTAACAATGAGCAGTTCTTC. It translates to CASSSRTLNNEQFF. The chain recombines TRBV14 with TRBJ2-1; D remains ambiguous. This CDR3 is built from 14 residues. Germline CDR1 and CDR2: SGHDN and FVKESK. Between the trimmed V and J ends, which lost 5 bases and 5 bases, there was a span of 13 bases.

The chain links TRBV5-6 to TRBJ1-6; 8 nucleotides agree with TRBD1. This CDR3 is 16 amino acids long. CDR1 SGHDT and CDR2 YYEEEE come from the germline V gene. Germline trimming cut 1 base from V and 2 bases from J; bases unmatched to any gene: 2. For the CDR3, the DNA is TGTGCCAGCAGCTTGCGACAGGGGACCTATAATTCACCCCTCCACTTT. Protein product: CASSLRQGTYNSPLHF.

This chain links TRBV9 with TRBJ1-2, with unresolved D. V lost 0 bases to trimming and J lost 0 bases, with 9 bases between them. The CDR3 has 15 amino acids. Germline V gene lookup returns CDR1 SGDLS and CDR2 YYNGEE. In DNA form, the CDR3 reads TGTGCCAGCAGCGTAGACACCCTTCCTAACTATGGCTACACCTTC. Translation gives CASSVDTLPNYGYTF.

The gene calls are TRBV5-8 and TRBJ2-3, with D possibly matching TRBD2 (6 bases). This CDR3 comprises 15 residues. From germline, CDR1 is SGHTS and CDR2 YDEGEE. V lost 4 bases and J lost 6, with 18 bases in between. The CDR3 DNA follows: TGTGCCAGCAGCCTCTGGGAGGCCGGCAGGGATACGCAGTATTTT. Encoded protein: CASSLWEAGRDTQYF.

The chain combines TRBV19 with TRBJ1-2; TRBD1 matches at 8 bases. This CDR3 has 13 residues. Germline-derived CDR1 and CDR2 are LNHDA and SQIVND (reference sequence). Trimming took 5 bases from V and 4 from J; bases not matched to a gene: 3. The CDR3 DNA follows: TGTGCCAGTAGTGACAGGGGATCCTATGGCTACACCTTC. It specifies CASSDRGSYGYTF.

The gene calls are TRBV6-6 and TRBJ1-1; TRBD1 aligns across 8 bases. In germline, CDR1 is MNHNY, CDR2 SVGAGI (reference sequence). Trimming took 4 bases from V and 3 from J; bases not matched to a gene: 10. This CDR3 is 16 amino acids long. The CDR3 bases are TGTGCCAGCAGTTCGCAGGGGGCGGAGTTGTACACTGAAGCTTTCTTT. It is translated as CASSSQGAELYTEAFF.

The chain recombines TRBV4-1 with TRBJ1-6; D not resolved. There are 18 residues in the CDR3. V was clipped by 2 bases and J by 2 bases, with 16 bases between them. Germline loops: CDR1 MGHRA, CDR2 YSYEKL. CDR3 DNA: TGCGCCAGCAGCCAAACCGCAGCTAGTATCCCCTATAATTCACCCCTCCACTTT. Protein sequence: CASSQTAASIPYNSPLHF.

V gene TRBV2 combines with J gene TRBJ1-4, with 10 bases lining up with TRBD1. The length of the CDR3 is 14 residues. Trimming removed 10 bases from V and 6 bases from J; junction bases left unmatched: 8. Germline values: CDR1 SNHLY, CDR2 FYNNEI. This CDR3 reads CAKQSGTGDEKLFF. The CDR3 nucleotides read TGTGCCAAACAATCCGGGACAGGGGATGAAAAACTGTTTTTT.

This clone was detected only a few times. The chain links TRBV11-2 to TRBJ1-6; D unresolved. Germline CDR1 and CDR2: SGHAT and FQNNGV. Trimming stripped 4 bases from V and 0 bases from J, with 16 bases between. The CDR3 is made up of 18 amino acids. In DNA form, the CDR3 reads TGTGCCAGCAGCTCGCTCGGTTCTCACTTCTCCTATAATTCACCCCTCCACTTT. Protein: CASSSLGSHFSYNSPLHF.

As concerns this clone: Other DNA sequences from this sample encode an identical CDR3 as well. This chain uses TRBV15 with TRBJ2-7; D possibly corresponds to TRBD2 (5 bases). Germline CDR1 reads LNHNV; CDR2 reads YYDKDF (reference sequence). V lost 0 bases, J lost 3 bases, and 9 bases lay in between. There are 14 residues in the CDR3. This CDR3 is CATSRDQGGYEQYF. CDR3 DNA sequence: TGTGCCACCAGCAGAGATCAAGGAGGCTACGAGCAGTACTTC.

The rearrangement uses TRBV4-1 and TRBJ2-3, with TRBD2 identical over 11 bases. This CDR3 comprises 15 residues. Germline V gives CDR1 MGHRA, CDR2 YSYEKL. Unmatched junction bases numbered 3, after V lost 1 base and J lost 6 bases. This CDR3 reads CASSQGPSGGDTQYF. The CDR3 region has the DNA TGCGCCAGCAGCCAAGGTCCTAGCGGGGGGGATACGCAGTATTTT.

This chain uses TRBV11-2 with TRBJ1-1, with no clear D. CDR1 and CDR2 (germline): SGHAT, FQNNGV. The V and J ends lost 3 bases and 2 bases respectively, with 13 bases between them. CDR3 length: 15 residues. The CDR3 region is CASSFNAGQNTEAFF. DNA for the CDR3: TGTGCCAGCAGCTTTAATGCGGGCCAAAACACTGAAGCTTTCTTT.

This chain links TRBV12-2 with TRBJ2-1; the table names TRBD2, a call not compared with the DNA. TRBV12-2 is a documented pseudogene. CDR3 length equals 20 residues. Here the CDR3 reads CASRLRAGGPLLVQNNEQFF. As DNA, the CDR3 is TGTGCAAGTCGCTTACGTGCGGGGGGGCCTCTTCTAGTCCAAAACAATGAGCAGTTCTTC.

CDR3: CASTVPPSGVGEQFF. CDR3 DNA sequence: TGCGCCAGCACGGTCCCCCCTAGCGGGGTGGGTGAGCAGTTCTTC. The gene calls are TRBV23-1 and TRBJ2-1, with 9 bases that match TRBD2. TRBV23-1 is an ORF, with its function uncertain. With 7 bases clipped from V and 9 bases from J, the junction kept 13 bases outside the gene matches. This CDR3 region has 15 residues.